This T cell receptor beta chain was recorded in a study of CD8 T cells in Susac syndrome. From germline, CDR1 is MNHNY and CDR2 SVGAGI (reference sequence). CDR3 length equals 14 residues. With 5 bases clipped from V and 8 bases from J, the junction kept 11 bases outside the gene matches. RNA in amounts of roughly 0.5 to 1 ug was reverse transcribed with random hexamers. TCRdb passed the immunoSEQ multiplex PCR reads through MiXCR, listing each CDR3 protein once. The sample has 110,000 or so distinct CDR3 sequences, 80% to 95% seen once. Input material: CD4+ T cells from PBMCs. The receptor comes from a human donor in good health. The chain employs TRBV6-6 and TRBJ1-2; 7 bases align to TRBD1. The CDR3 nucleotides are TGTGCCAGCAGTCTAAAAACAGGGGAGAGCGGCTACACCTTC. Residues: CASSLKTGESGYTF.